This TCR beta chain was obtained from a study of shared clonotypes between healthy human individuals. On this clone: Its specificity is unknown.

From germline, CDR1 is SGHTA and CDR2 FQGTGA. Trimming removed 4 bases from V and 8 bases from J; junction bases left unmatched: 5. The CDR3 is made up of 15 amino acids. Whole-study findings and limits: Naive CD4 clonotypes were shared across a handful of donors at 4% to 5%. What naive subsets generally showed was a larger estimated richness than memory subsets showed.

The authors divided CD4+ cells into CD45RA+ naive and CD45RA-negative memory subsets. Authors' data handling: Filtering differed because ImmunoSEQ produced junction-only sequences that carried no quality scores. This table comes from immunoSEQ multiplex PCR, and its TCRdb copy is limited to in-frame clones, with some not included. V and J calls and clone size are as listed in that table; D and trimming were resolved from the DNA. Among fewer than 3 million clones, 85% to 95% were seen once, and the ten largest hold 0.37%. The V call is TRBV7-3, the J call TRBJ2-1, with 13 bases lining up with TRBD2. The clonotype was recovered from a man between 18 and 35 years old in good health. Some clones in this sample may be carry-over from other donors' samples. Sequenced material: naive CD4+ T cells from PBMCs. As to subset: CD45RA+ positively selected. DNA of the CDR3: TGTGCCAGCAGCTCCCGGACTAGCGGGAGAGATGAGCAGTTCTTC. Encoded protein: CASSSRTSGRDEQFF.